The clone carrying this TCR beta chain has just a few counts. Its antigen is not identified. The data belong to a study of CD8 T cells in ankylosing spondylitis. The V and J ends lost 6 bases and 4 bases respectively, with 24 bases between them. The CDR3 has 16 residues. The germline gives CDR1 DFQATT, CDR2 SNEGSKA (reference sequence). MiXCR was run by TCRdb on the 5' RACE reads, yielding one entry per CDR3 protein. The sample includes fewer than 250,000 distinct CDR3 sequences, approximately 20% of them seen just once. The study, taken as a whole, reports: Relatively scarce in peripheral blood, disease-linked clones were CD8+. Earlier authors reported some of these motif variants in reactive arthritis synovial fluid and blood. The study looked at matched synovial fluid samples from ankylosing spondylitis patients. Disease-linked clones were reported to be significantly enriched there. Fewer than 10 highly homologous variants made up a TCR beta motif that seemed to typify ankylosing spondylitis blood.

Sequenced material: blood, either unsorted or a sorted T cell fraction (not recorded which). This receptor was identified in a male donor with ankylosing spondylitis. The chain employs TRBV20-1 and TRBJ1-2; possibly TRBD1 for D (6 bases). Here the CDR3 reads CSARSAGEVLAYGYTF. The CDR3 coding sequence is TGCAGTGCCCGGTCGGCAGGGGAGGTCCTCGCCTATGGCTACACCTTC.